The 25 T cell receptor beta chains below were found in one sample sequenced in a study of OX40 agonist ivuxolimab in advanced cancers. Sequencing was performed with immunoSEQ multiplex PCR; in TCRdb, only in-frame clones are kept and a portion is missing. The sample lists roughly 8,000 clones; about four fifths were seen once. The sample consisted of CD4+ or CD8+ T cells sorted from blood, taken in a trial of the OX40 agonist ivuxolimab. The receptors come from an adult with an advanced solid tumor such as melanoma, head and neck, liver or kidney cancer.

The table lists this clone with a count of one. The rearrangement links TRBV9 to TRBJ1-5; no definite D call. Germline V CDR1 and CDR2: SGDLS, YYNGEE. V was cut by 2 bases and J by 3 bases, with 9 bases left in between. The CDR3 contains 14 residues. CDR3 nucleotide sequence: TGTGCCAGCAGCGTTCTCTGGGCCAATCAGCCCCAGCATTTT. Amino acid sequence: CASSVLWANQPQHF.

The V gene is TRBV14, the J gene TRBJ2-7; D ambiguous. The CDR3 length is 16 residues. Germline CDR1 SGHDN, CDR2 FVKESK. Trimming left V 3 bases short and J 7 bases short, with 22 bases between. The CDR3 is CASSHYSQRFLREQYF. Here the CDR3 DNA reads TGTGCCAGCAGCCACTATTCACAGCGTTTTTTAAGAGAGCAGTACTTC.

The chain joins TRBV29-1 to TRBJ2-2, with 9 positions matching TRBD2. The V gene end was trimmed by 7 bases and the J gene end by 2 bases; junction bases not matched to a gene: 11. The germline V gene encodes CDR1 SQVTM and CDR2 ANQGSEA. This CDR3 has 16 residues. The CDR3 is CSARRGGGVNTGELFF. The CDR3 DNA reads TGCAGCGCCCGAAGGGGCGGGGGGGTCAACACCGGGGAGCTGTTTTTT.

This clone was found a few times. Other DNA sequences in this sample translate to the same CDR3. DNA for the CDR3: TGTGCCAGCAGCCCTGGCGGGGGGCCCACAGATACGCAGTATTTT. Its translation is CASSPGGGPTDTQYF. V and J are TRBV7-3 and TRBJ2-3; 8 positions match TRBD2. The CDR3 length is 15 residues. V lost 5 bases to trimming and J lost 2 bases; unmatched junction nucleotides: 6. Looked up from germline, CDR1 is SGHTA and CDR2 is FQGTGA. Complete variable domain (other parts from reference TRBV7-3 and TRBJ2-3): GAGVSQTPSNKVTEKGKYVELRCDPISGHTALYWYRQSLGQGPEFLIYFQGTGAADDSGLPNDRFFAVRPEGSVSTLKIQRTERGDSAVYLCASSPGGGPTDTQYFGPGTRLTVL.

With respect to this clone: One junction end does not reproduce the germline sequence, and a read error may be involved. The same CDR3 can be traced to other DNA sequences in this sample. The chain employs TRBV12-5 and TRBJ2-3; no definite D call. Germline-derived CDR1 and CDR2 are LGHNT and FRNRAP. The CDR3 is made up of 12 amino acids. The CDR3 reads CASGLSTDTQYF. For the CDR3, the DNA is TGTGCTAGCGGTTTGAGCACAGATACGCAGTATTTT.

The chain recombines TRBV6-6 with TRBJ1-2, with 9 nucleotides matching TRBD1. CDR3 size: 15 residues. The germline V gene has CDR1 MNHNY and CDR2 SVGAGI (reference sequence). J lost 6 bases, V lost 4 bases, and 9 bases had no gene match. Here the CDR3 DNA reads TGTGCCAGCAGTTCCCGGGACAGGGTAATCGATGGCTACACCTTC. Its protein product is CASSSRDRVIDGYTF.

This clone is hyperexpanded within its sample. V is TRBV5-1 and J is TRBJ2-2; D unclear. The CDR3 spans 12 residues. The V gene lost 4 bases and the J gene lost 6 bases, with 7 bases spanning the gap. CDR1 and CDR2 (germline): SGHRS, YFSETQ. The CDR3 here is CASSPVAGELFF. Written as DNA, the CDR3 is TGCGCCAGCAGCCCGGTCGCCGGGGAGCTGTTTTTT.

The chain carries TRBV19 and TRBJ2-1, with 10 bases that match TRBD2. The V and J ends lost 5 bases and 2 bases, in that order; junction bases with no gene match: 3. Germline V gene sequence: CDR1 LNHDA, CDR2 SQIVND (reference sequence). The CDR3 is 15 amino acids. The CDR3 spells CASSALAGPYNEQFF. CDR3 sequence (DNA): TGTGCCAGTAGTGCACTAGCGGGGCCCTACAATGAGCAGTTCTTC.

This clone occurred once. The chain recombines TRBV7-9 with TRBJ2-1; 11 nucleotides agree with TRBD1. V lost 4 bases to trimming and J lost 9 bases; unmatched junction nucleotides: 5. From germline, CDR1 is SEHNR and CDR2 FQNEAQ (reference sequence). This CDR3 has 14 residues. CDR3 loop: CASSYPGTGGEQFF. Here the CDR3 DNA reads TGTGCCAGCAGCTACCCCGGGACAGGGGGTGAGCAGTTCTTC. The whole variable domain, filled in from reference TRBV7-9 and TRBJ2-1, reads DTGVSQNPRHKITKRGQNVTFRCDPISEHNRLYWYRQTLGQGPEFLTYFQNEAQLEKSRLLSDRFSAERPKGSFSTLEIQRTEQGDSAMYLCASSYPGTGGEQFFGPGTRLTVL.

This chain connects TRBV25-1 to TRBJ1-2, with TRBD1 matching 9 bases. This CDR3 contains 15 residues. From germline, CDR1 is MGHDK and CDR2 SYGVNS. Trimming took 6 bases from V and 4 from J; bases not matched to a gene: 9. CDR3 sequence: CASRRGQGDTYGYTF. Written as DNA, the CDR3 is TGTGCCAGCAGGAGGGGACAGGGTGATACCTATGGCTACACCTTC.

The CDR3 DNA reads as TGTGCCAGCAGGATGCTCGGGGGTGAGCAGTTCTTC. Its protein is CASRMLGGEQFF. V is TRBV7-3 and J is TRBJ2-1; weak D call: TRBD2 (6 bases). CDR1 SGHTA and CDR2 FQGTGA come from the germline V gene. V gave up 6 bases and J gave up 9 bases, with 12 bases separating them. The CDR3 is 12 amino acids. The whole variable domain, filled in from reference TRBV7-3 and TRBJ2-1, reads GAGVSQTPSNKVTEKGKYVELRCDPISGHTALYWYRQSLGQGPEFLIYFQGTGAADDSGLPNDRFFAVRPEGSVSTLKIQRTERGDSAVYLCASRMLGGEQFFGPGTRLTVL.

The chain is built from TRBV12-5 and TRBJ2-2; TRBD2 might be the D (5 bases). CDR1 and CDR2 from the germline V gene are LGHNT and FRNRAP. Between the trimmed V and J ends, which lost 1 base and 3 bases, there was a span of 6 bases. There are 14 residues in the CDR3. For the CDR3, the DNA is TGTGCTAGTGGTTTGGGACTATACACCGGGGAGCTGTTTTTT. Amino acids: CASGLGLYTGELFF.

The chain uses TRBV5-6 and TRBJ2-3, with D hard to call. Germline V gene lookup returns CDR1 SGHDT and CDR2 YYEEEE. Trimming cost V 1 base and J 2 bases, with 11 bases left between them. This CDR3 is built from 15 residues. The CDR3 nucleotides read TGTGCCAGCAGCTTGAGTCGTTTTTTCACAGATACGCAGTATTTT. Translating it yields CASSLSRFFTDTQYF.

This chain joins TRBV7-8 and TRBJ2-1; TRBD1 agrees at 9 bases. The length of the CDR3 is 15 residues. Looked up from germline, CDR1 is SGHVS and CDR2 is FQNEAQ. The junction had 15 bases not matched to a gene; V was cut back by 6 bases and J by 12 bases. In DNA form, the CDR3 reads TGTGCCAGCAGTGACCCGGGACAGGGCCGATCGGGGCAGTTCTTC. It translates to CASSDPGQGRSGQFF.

The chain couples TRBV30 to TRBJ1-3; 8 positions agree with TRBD1. Germline CDR1 reads GTSNPN; CDR2 reads SVGIG (reference sequence). Trimming took 1 base from V and 5 from J; bases not matched to a gene: 4. The CDR3 length is 14 residues. In DNA, the CDR3 is TGTGCCTGGAGTGATGGACAGGGACGAAACACCATATATTTT. It yields the protein CAWSDGQGRNTIYF.

The gene calls are TRBV4-1 and TRBJ2-5, with 7 bases fitting TRBD2. Germline V gene data show CDR1 as MGHRA and CDR2 as YSYEKL. The CDR3 extends over 14 amino acids. The V gene end was trimmed by 5 bases and the J gene end by 5 bases; junction bases not matched to a gene: 8. The CDR3 DNA sequence: TGCGCCAGCAGCGAGACTAGCCTGGGGGAGACCCAGTACTTC. It encodes CASSETSLGETQYF.

V usage is TRBV7-9 and J usage is TRBJ2-7; D not resolved. The V gene lost 5 bases and the J gene lost 2 bases, with 4 bases spanning the gap. Germline-derived CDR1 and CDR2 are SEHNR and FQNEAQ (reference sequence). CDR3 length: 11 amino acids. This CDR3 reads CASSRTYEQYF. The CDR3 nucleotides are TGTGCCAGCAGCAGGACCTACGAGCAGTACTTC.

The gene calls are TRBV9 and TRBJ2-1, with 8 bases matching TRBD2. Germline values: CDR1 SGDLS, CDR2 YYNGEE. This CDR3 comprises 18 residues. The ends lost 4 bases at V and 1 base at J; junction bases unmatched: 13. The CDR3 loop is CASSSFMPGLDSYNEQFF. For the CDR3, the DNA is TGTGCCAGCAGCTCCTTTATGCCGGGACTAGATTCCTACAATGAGCAGTTCTTC.

On this clone: The sample carries other DNA sequences with the same CDR3. The rearrangement joins TRBV4-3 to TRBJ2-1, with 12 bases fitting TRBD2. Germline V CDR1 and CDR2: LGHNA, YSLEER. V trimming: 1 base; J trimming: 8 bases; junction bases outside the gene matches: 6. The CDR3 is 16 amino acids. The CDR3 spells CASSQGLAGGPDEQFF. DNA for the CDR3: TGCGCCAGCAGCCAAGGGCTAGCGGGGGGGCCGGATGAGCAGTTCTTC.

This clone came up once. This chain joins TRBV9 and TRBJ2-1; 7 nucleotides match TRBD2. The junction had 3 bases not matched to a gene; V was cut back by 2 bases and J by 10 bases. This CDR3 is 12 amino acids long. Germline CDR1 SGDLS, CDR2 YYNGEE. CDR3 nucleotides: TGTGCCAGCAGCGTGGGGGGGTCAGAGCAGTTCTTC. Translating gives CASSVGGSEQFF.

This CDR3 reads CASSHTEGYYGYTF. In DNA, the CDR3 is TGCGCCAGCAGCCACACGGAGGGATACTATGGCTACACCTTC. The J gene is TRBJ1-2, the V gene TRBV4-3, with D unresolved. The CDR3 sequence is 14 residues long. V was shortened by 3 bases and J by 3 bases, with 11 bases between the two germline ends. The germline V gene encodes CDR1 LGHNA and CDR2 YSLEER.

This chain joins TRBV27 and TRBJ2-3; 11 nucleotides agree with TRBD2. This CDR3 has 16 residues. V lost 9 bases to trimming and J lost 5 bases; unmatched junction nucleotides: 13. Germline V gene lookup returns CDR1 MNHEY and CDR2 SMNVEV (reference sequence). In DNA form, the CDR3 reads TGTGCCAGTCAGGTGGTAGCGGGAGGGCTCATAGATACGCAGTATTTT. Translated, it gives CASQVVAGGLIDTQYF.

The CDR3 spells CASSLPLDSEAFF. CDR3 coding DNA: TGTGCCAGCAGTTTACCCCTGGACAGTGAAGCTTTCTTT. V and J are TRBV28 and TRBJ1-1, with D possibly being TRBD1 (6 bases). This CDR3 is 13 amino acids long. The germline V and J ends were trimmed by 2 bases and 7 bases, with 11 bases remaining between them. CDR1 and CDR2 from the germline V gene are MDHEN and SYDVKM.

This chain links TRBV4-1 with TRBJ1-2, with unresolved D. Germline assignment: CDR1 MGHRA and CDR2 YSYEKL. The CDR3 runs 14 residues. The V end was cut by 2 bases, the J end by 2 bases, with 9 bases between. The CDR3 nucleotides are TGCGCCAGCAGCCAAACTACATTGAACTATGGCTACACCTTC. The encoded protein is CASSQTTLNYGYTF.

This clone was found a few times. The J gene is TRBJ2-3, the V gene TRBV14; D remains unclear. The V and J ends lost 4 bases and 6 bases respectively, with 14 bases between them. From germline, CDR1 is SGHDN and CDR2 FVKESK. The CDR3 spans 14 residues. CDR3 protein: CASSLSGIRDTQYF. CDR3 nucleotides: TGTGCCAGCAGCCTCTCTGGGATAAGGGATACGCAGTATTTT.